The rows below give T cell receptor beta chains drawn from one sample of a study of blood T cell repertoires in COVID-19. Profiled with immunoSEQ multiplex PCR; TCRdb holds only in-frame clones, not every one. The sample holds 150,000 to 180,000 clones, roughly 78% seen once. The sequencing sample was made of peripheral blood. The receptors were sampled from a man older than 75 with acute or convalescent COVID-19. Each CDR3 is given with its conserved first and last residue. A D gene is named only where the DNA matches it firmly. Clone size, where shown, is once, few, many, or a class for clones that have expanded.

clone_size | cdr3_length | d_call | j_call | v_call | cdr3_nt | cdr3_aa
- | 14 | - | TRBJ2-5 | TRBV18 | TGTGCCAGCTCACCAACCAGGGTGGGCGAGACCCAGTACTTC | CASSPTRVGETQYF
- | 16 | TRBD2 | TRBJ2-3 | TRBV9 | TGTGCCAGCAGCGCGGGGACTAGCGGTACCACAGATACGCAGTATTTT | CASSAGTSGTTDTQYF
- | 18 | - | TRBJ1-3 | TRBV7-2 | TGTGCCAGCAGCTTAGCGCTAATCGGCGGGGGCTCTGGAAACACCATATATTTT | CASSLALIGGGSGNTIYF
- | 16 | - | TRBJ1-4 | TRBV10-3 | TGTGCCATCAGTGCTCATACAGGGCAGGGTAATGAAAAACTGTTTTTT | CAISAHTGQGNEKLFF
- | 15 | - | TRBJ1-6 | TRBV5-6 | TGTGCCAGCAGCAGGACTCGGGGGGAGCGGTCACCCCTCCACTTT | CASSRTRGERSPLHF
- | 17 | TRBD1 | TRBJ1-1 | TRBV5-6 | TGTGCCAGCATCGCGGACAGGGGGTTTTTTATGAACACTGAAGCTTTCTTT | CASIADRGFFMNTEAFF
- | 13 | TRBD1 | TRBJ2-1 | TRBV11-2 | TGTGCCAGCAGCTTGGGACAGAACAATGAGCAGTTCTTC | CASSLGQNNEQFF
- | 12 | TRBD1 | TRBJ1-1 | TRBV7-9 | TGTGCCAGCAGCTTCAGGACAGGGGAAGCTTTCTTT | CASSFRTGEAFF
- | 16 | - | TRBJ2-2 | TRBV5-1 | TGCGCCAGCAGCTTGGTGCCCGGGTATGGCACCGGGGAGCTGTTTTTT | CASSLVPGYGTGELFF
- | 12 | - | TRBJ1-1 | TRBV19 | TGTGCCAGTAGTCCGAGGAGCACTGAAGCTTTCTTT | CASSPRSTEAFF
- | 14 | - | TRBJ1-2 | TRBV6-5 | TGTGCCAGCAGTTACTCGAACCAGGGTCGCGGCTACACCTTC | CASSYSNQGRGYTF
- | 16 | - | TRBJ1-6 | TRBV7-2 | TGTGCCAGCAGACTTGGCTGGGACATATCTAATTCACCCCTCCACTTT | CASRLGWDISNSPLHF
- | 15 | - | TRBJ1-6 | TRBV9 | TGTGCCAGCAGCTCCCGGGACTCCTATAATTCACCCCTCCACTTT | CASSSRDSYNSPLHF
- | 12 | TRBD2 | TRBJ2-7 | TRBV12-3/TRBV12-4 | TGTGCCAGCGGGGGGGTGGGATACGAGCAGTACTTC | CASGGVGYEQYF
many | 12 | - | TRBJ2-1 | TRBV28 | TGTGCCAGCAGTTATCTCGGGAATGAGCAGTTCTTC | CASSYLGNEQFF
few | 16 | TRBD2 | TRBJ2-1 | TRBV19 | TGTGCCAGTAGTATAGCGGGGGGGCCGCTCTCCAATGAGCAGTTCTTC | CASSIAGGPLSNEQFF
- | 13 | TRBD2 | TRBJ2-3 | TRBV6-5 | TGTGCCAGCATGTCAGCGGGGGCCCCCTCGCAGTATTTT | CASMSAGAPSQYF
- | 13 | - | TRBJ1-2 | TRBV6-5 | TGTGCCAGCAGTCTGACAGCTAATGCTGGCTACACCTTC | CASSLTANAGYTF
- | 14 | TRBD1 | TRBJ1-2 | TRBV18 | TGTGCCAGCTCACCAGGAACAGGGGACAATGGCTACACCTTC | CASSPGTGDNGYTF
- | 13 | TRBD1 | TRBJ2-1 | TRBV2 | TGTGCCAGCGGTGGACAGGGATGGGGGGAGCAGTTCTTC | CASGGQGWGEQFF